One and the same sample provided the 23 T cell receptor beta chains below, sequenced in a study of blood T cell repertoires in COVID-19. The assay was immunoSEQ multiplex PCR, and TCRdb's table has in-frame clones only and misses some. Counted here are about 440,000 clones, approximately 88% occurring once; the ten biggest clones make up roughly an eighth. Sequenced material: peripheral blood. Receptors originate from a woman aged 50 to 65 with COVID-19, enrolled during active disease.

This clone has only a few counts. The V gene is TRBV4-1, the J gene TRBJ2-3; D is undetermined. The CDR3 has 14 amino acids. From germline, CDR1 is MGHRA and CDR2 YSYEKL. V shed 0 bases and J shed 3 bases, with 7 bases lying between them. CDR3 amino acids: CASSQDVPTDTQYF. The DNA of the CDR3 is TGCGCCAGCAGCCAAGATGTCCCAACAGATACGCAGTATTTT.

The V gene is TRBV6-4, the J gene TRBJ1-4, with 9 bases matching TRBD1. The CDR3 runs to 13 residues. Germline-derived CDR1 and CDR2 are MRHNA and SNTAGT. After removal of 5 bases from V and 14 bases from J, the junction contained 9 bases not matched to a gene. The CDR3 nucleotides are TGTGCCAGCAGTTATGTTTACGGGACAGGGCTGTTTTTT. It codes for CASSYVYGTGLFF.

The CDR3 DNA reads TGTGCCAGCAGCTTGGGACAGGCGATGGGGCAGCCCCAGCATTTT. Residues: CASSLGQAMGQPQHF. This chain links TRBV5-8 with TRBJ1-5; D is perhaps TRBD1 (6 bases). The V gene's germline CDR1 is SGHTS and CDR2 YDEGEE. V lost 0 bases and J 7 bases, leaving 14 bases between the germline ends. The CDR3 contains 15 residues.

This clone was counted a few times. The V call is TRBV28, the J call TRBJ2-1; the match to TRBD2 covers 10 bases. This CDR3 spans 18 amino acids. Trimming cost V 1 base and J 8 bases; bases outside gene matches: 14. Per germline, CDR1 MDHEN and CDR2 SYDVKM. The CDR3 sequence: CASSLSASGGEVNDEQFF. The CDR3 DNA sequence: TGTGCCAGCAGTTTATCGGCTAGCGGGGGAGAAGTTAACGATGAGCAGTTCTTC. The whole variable domain, remainder taken from reference TRBV28 and TRBJ2-1, is DVKVTQSSRYLVKRTGEKVFLECVQDMDHENMFWYRQDPGLGLRLIYFSYDVKMKEKGDIPEGYSVSREKKERFSLILESASTNQTSMYLCASSLSASGGEVNDEQFFGPGTRLTVL.

Written as DNA, the CDR3 is TGCGCCAGCAGCTTTGGGGGCGGTGATGGCTACACCTTC. Protein sequence: CASSFGGGDGYTF. The chain couples TRBV5-1 to TRBJ1-2, with a tentative D call TRBD1 (6 bases). CDR3 length equals 13 residues. The germline V gene has CDR1 SGHRS and CDR2 YFSETQ. V was cut by 2 bases and J by 6 bases, with 11 bases left in between.

This sequence joins TRBV27 and TRBJ2-7, with TRBD1 identical over 8 bases. The CDR3 contains 14 residues. The V segment lost 3 bases and the J segment 3 bases; nucleotides outside the gene matches: 4. The germline gives CDR1 MNHEY, CDR2 SMNVEV (reference sequence). CDR3 amino acids: CASSFFGTGYEQYF. The CDR3 DNA follows: TGTGCCAGCAGTTTCTTCGGGACAGGCTACGAGCAGTACTTC.

DNA for the CDR3: TGCGCCAGCAAGGAAGCGTCCGGAAACACCATATATTTT. This sequence encodes CASKEASGNTIYF. The chain uses TRBV5-1 and TRBJ1-3, with D uncertain. Germline V gives CDR1 SGHRS, CDR2 YFSETQ. The V and J ends lost 6 bases and 4 bases respectively, with 11 bases between them. This CDR3 contains 13 residues.

The chain couples TRBV6-5 to TRBJ1-2, with a tentative D call TRBD1 (6 bases). Trimming took off 4 bases at V and 7 bases at J, with 13 bases between the two ends. In germline, CDR1 is MNHEY, CDR2 SVGAGI. CDR3 length: 13 residues. CDR3 loop: CASSLEGGVGYTF. The DNA for the CDR3 is TGTGCCAGCAGTTTGGAGGGGGGGGTTGGCTACACCTTC.

This clone was seen a single time. The rearrangement joins TRBV18 to TRBJ1-1; 9 positions agree with TRBD1. The V gene's germline CDR1 is KGHSH and CDR2 LQKENI. V lost 2 bases, J lost 10 bases, and 2 bases stayed unmatched. The CDR3 sequence is 12 residues long. CDR3 nucleotide sequence: TGTGCCAGCTCACCAGAGGGACAGGGAGCTTTCTTT. This translates into CASSPEGQGAFF. The full variable domain, its missing parts supplied by reference TRBV18 and TRBJ1-1, is NAGVMQNPRHLVRRRGQEARLRCSPMKGHSHVYWYRQLPEEGLKFMVYLQKENIIDESGMPKERFSAEFPKEGPSILRIQQVVRGDSAAYFCASSPEGQGAFFGQGTRLTVV.

The genes are TRBV5-7 and TRBJ1-5, with 10 nucleotides matching TRBD1. TRBV5-7 is given ORF status, its function remaining uncertain. Germline trimming cut 10 bases from V and 5 bases from J; bases unmatched to any gene: 15. The CDR3 is 16 amino acids. The CDR3: CARFEGPGTGDQPQHF. The CDR3 DNA is TGTGCCCGTTTTGAGGGACCCGGGACAGGGGATCAGCCCCAGCATTTT.

This sequence joins TRBV30 and TRBJ1-6; TRBD1 matches 8 bases. Germline assignment: CDR1 GTSNPN and CDR2 SVGIG (reference sequence). The CDR3 totals 14 residues. The ends lost 4 bases at V and 9 bases at J; junction bases unmatched: 8. CDR3 nucleotides: TGTGCCTGGACCCCGACAGGGGTGGTTTCACCCCTCCACTTT. Its translation: CAWTPTGVVSPLHF.

The V call is TRBV6-5, the J call TRBJ2-5; a possible D gene is TRBD2 (5 bases). V was cut by 7 bases and J by 0 bases, with 9 bases left in between. This CDR3 has 13 residues. Germline assignment: CDR1 MNHEY and CDR2 SVGAGI. The CDR3: CASMRGNQETQYF. The CDR3 nucleotides read TGTGCCAGCATGAGAGGGAACCAAGAGACCCAGTACTTC.

The chain has TRBV4-2 and TRBJ2-1, with D perhaps TRBD2 (6 bases). Germline CDR1 reads LGHNA; CDR2 reads YNFKEQ. With 0 bases removed from V and 2 bases from J, the gap between germline ends came to 11 bases. The CDR3 sequence is 16 residues long. The CDR3 protein is CASSQEARLAYNEQFF. CDR3 DNA sequence: TGTGCCAGCAGCCAAGAAGCCCGACTAGCCTACAATGAGCAGTTCTTC.

This chain uses TRBV10-3 with TRBJ2-1, with D maybe TRBD2 (6 bases). Between the trimmed V and J ends, which lost 7 bases and 0 bases, there was a span of 7 bases. Germline values: CDR1 ENHRY, CDR2 SYGVKD. The CDR3 extends over 13 amino acids. The CDR3 sequence is CAITGDSYNEQFF. The CDR3 DNA is TGTGCCATCACGGGGGACTCCTACAATGAGCAGTTCTTC.

In its sample, this clone was seen once. The chain carries TRBV19 and TRBJ2-7, with D possibly being TRBD2 (6 bases). CDR1 and CDR2 (germline): LNHDA, SQIVND (reference sequence). The CDR3 totals 15 residues. The V gene lost 5 bases and the J gene lost 0 bases, with 14 bases spanning the gap. CDR3 sequence: CASSPRAGSSYEQYF. The DNA for the CDR3 is TGTGCCAGTAGTCCGAGGGCGGGGAGCTCCTACGAGCAGTACTTC.

The rearrangement joins TRBV27 to TRBJ2-4; 8 positions match TRBD2. V was pared by 7 bases and J by 7 bases, with 9 bases of the junction left unmatched. Germline lookup yields CDR1 MNHEY and CDR2 SMNVEV (reference sequence). The CDR3 contains 14 residues. Here the CDR3 reads CASKMWVAGNIQYF. The CDR3 region has the DNA TGTGCCAGCAAAATGTGGGTAGCGGGGAACATTCAGTACTTC.

The DNA of the CDR3 is TGTGCCTGGAGTGACAGGGGATTCAATCAGCCCCAGCATTTT. This sequence encodes CAWSDRGFNQPQHF. J is TRBJ1-5 and V is TRBV30, with TRBD1 matching 7 bases. The germline gives CDR1 GTSNPN, CDR2 SVGIG (reference sequence). The J segment lost 3 bases and the V segment lost 1 base, leaving 3 bases of the junction unmatched. The CDR3 consists of 14 residues. The full variable domain, completed using reference TRBV30 and TRBJ1-5, is SQTIHQWPATLVQPVGSPLSLECTVEGTSNPNLYWYRQAAGRGLQLLFYSVGIGQISSEVPQNLSASRPQDRQFILSSKKLLLSDSGFYLCAWSDRGFNQPQHFGDGTRLSIL.

This clone showed up just once. The chain joins TRBV10-3 to TRBJ1-2; D not resolved. V was clipped by 11 bases and J by 8 bases, with 27 bases between them. Per the germline V gene, CDR1 is ENHRY and CDR2 is SYGVKD. CDR3 size: 15 residues. CDR3 residues: CASAPPGNILIGYTF. The CDR3 DNA sequence: TGTGCCTCTGCTCCGCCAGGCAATATCCTCATAGGCTACACCTTC.

J is TRBJ2-2 and V is TRBV18; D possibly corresponds to TRBD2 (6 bases). Germline V gene data show CDR1 as KGHSH and CDR2 as LQKENI. The CDR3 is made up of 14 amino acids. Trimming took off 3 bases at V and 5 bases at J, with 10 bases between the two ends. The CDR3 sequence: CASSPGLKTGELFF. CDR3 nucleotide sequence: TGTGCCAGCTCACCGGGACTCAAAACCGGGGAGCTGTTTTTT.

In this sample, this clone turned up once. This chain links TRBV6-5 with TRBJ2-1; TRBD1 matches 7 bases. The germline CDR1 and CDR2 sequences are MNHEY and SVGAGI. This CDR3 has 12 amino acids. V lost 4 bases and J lost 7; bases outside the gene matches: 1. CDR3 loop: CASSSTGNEQFF. CDR3 nucleotides: TGTGCCAGCAGTTCGACAGGGAATGAGCAGTTCTTC.

The chain carries TRBV3-1 (or the pseudogene TRBV3-2) and TRBJ2-7, with no clear D. Trimming removed 0 bases at V and 3 bases at J, with 6 bases between. CDR1 is LGHDT and CDR2 is YNNKEL in the germline V gene (reference sequence). CDR3 length: 13 residues. In nucleotides, the CDR3 is TGTGCCAGCAGCCAAGATCTGAGCTACGAGCAGTACTTC. It encodes CASSQDLSYEQYF.

The CDR3 sequence: CASSEDRGSNSPLHF. The CDR3 DNA reads as TGTGCCAGCAGTGAGGACAGGGGGTCGAATTCACCCCTCCACTTT. This chain uses TRBV6-1 with TRBJ1-6; 10 positions agree with TRBD1. The trim removed 3 bases at V and 7 bases at J, leaving 3 bases unmatched. Germline CDR1 reads MNHNS; CDR2 reads SASEGT. There are 15 residues in the CDR3.

Many counts were recorded for this clone. The V call is TRBV1, the J call TRBJ2-1; the table calls TRBD2, which could not be checked here. TRBV1 is deemed a pseudogene. CDR3 length: 16 residues. The CDR3 DNA sequence: TGCACCAGCAGCCAAGATACGATGTCTAGCGGGAATGAGCAGTTCTTC. It yields the protein CTSSQDTMSSGNEQFF.